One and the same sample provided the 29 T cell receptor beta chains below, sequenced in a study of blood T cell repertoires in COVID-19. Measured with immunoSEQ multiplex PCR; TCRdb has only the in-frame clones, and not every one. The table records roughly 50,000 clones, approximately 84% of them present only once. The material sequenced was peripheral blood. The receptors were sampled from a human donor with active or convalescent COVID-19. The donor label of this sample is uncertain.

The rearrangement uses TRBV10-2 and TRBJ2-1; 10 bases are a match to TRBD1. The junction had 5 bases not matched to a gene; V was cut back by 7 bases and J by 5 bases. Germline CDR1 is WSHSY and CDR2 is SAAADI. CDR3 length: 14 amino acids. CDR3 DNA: TGCGCCAGCAACCCGGGACAGGGGAACAATGAGCAGTTCTTC. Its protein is CASNPGQGNNEQFF.

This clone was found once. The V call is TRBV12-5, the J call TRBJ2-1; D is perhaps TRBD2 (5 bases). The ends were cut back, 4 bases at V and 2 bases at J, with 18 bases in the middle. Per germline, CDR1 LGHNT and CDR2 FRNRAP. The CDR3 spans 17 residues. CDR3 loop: CASGSEATSLTYNEQFF. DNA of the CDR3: TGTGCTAGTGGTTCGGAGGCCACCAGCCTCACCTACAATGAGCAGTTCTTC. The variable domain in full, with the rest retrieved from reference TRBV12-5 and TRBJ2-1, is DARVTQTPRHKVTEMGQEVTMRCQPILGHNTVFWYRQTMMQGLELLAYFRNRAPLDDSGMPKDRFSAEMPDATLATLKIQPSEPRDSAVYFCASGSEATSLTYNEQFFGPGTRLTVL.

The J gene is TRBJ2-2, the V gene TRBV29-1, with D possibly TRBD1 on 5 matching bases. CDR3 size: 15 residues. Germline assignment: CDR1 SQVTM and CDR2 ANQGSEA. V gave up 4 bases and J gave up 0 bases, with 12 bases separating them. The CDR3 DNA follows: TGCAGCGTTGCTGGCAGGGCTACGAACACCGGGGAGCTGTTTTTT. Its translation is CSVAGRATNTGELFF.

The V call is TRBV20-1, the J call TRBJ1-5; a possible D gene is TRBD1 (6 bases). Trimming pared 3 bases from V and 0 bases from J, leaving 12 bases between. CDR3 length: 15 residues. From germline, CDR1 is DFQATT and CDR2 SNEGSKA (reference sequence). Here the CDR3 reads CSASLDSNSNQPQHF. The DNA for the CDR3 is TGCAGTGCTAGTCTGGACAGTAATAGCAATCAGCCCCAGCATTTT.

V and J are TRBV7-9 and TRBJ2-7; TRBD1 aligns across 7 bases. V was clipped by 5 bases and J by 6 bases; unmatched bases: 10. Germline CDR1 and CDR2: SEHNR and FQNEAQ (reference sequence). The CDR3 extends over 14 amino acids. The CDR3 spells CASSKIEGAGEQYF. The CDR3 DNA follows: TGTGCCAGCAGCAAGATCGAGGGGGCGGGCGAGCAGTACTTC.

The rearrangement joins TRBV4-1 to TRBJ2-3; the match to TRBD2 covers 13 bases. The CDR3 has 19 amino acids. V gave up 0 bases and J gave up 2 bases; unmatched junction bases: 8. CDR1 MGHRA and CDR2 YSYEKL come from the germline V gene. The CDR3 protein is CASSQDGLAGDPFTDTQYF. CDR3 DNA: TGCGCCAGCAGCCAAGATGGACTAGCGGGAGATCCCTTCACAGATACGCAGTATTTT.

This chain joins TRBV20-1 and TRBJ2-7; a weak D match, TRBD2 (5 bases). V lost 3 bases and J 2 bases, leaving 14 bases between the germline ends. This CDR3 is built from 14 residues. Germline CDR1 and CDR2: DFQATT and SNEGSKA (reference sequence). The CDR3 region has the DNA TGCAGTGCTAGTGCGGCTAGCCATCCCTACGAGCAGTACTTC. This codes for CSASAASHPYEQYF.

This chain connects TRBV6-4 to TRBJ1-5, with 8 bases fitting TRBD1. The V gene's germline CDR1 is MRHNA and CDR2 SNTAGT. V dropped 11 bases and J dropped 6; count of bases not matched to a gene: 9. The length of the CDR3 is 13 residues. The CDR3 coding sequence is TGTGCCGCAGGGCAGGGGGCAGGTCAGCCCCAGCATTTT. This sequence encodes CAAGQGAGQPQHF.

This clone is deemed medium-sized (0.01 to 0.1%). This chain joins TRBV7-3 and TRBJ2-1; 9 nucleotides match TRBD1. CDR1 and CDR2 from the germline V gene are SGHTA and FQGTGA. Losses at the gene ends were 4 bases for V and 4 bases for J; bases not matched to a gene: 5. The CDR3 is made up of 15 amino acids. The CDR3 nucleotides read TGTGCCAGCAGCTGGGGACAGGGCACATACAATGAGCAGTTCTTC. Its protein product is CASSWGQGTYNEQFF.

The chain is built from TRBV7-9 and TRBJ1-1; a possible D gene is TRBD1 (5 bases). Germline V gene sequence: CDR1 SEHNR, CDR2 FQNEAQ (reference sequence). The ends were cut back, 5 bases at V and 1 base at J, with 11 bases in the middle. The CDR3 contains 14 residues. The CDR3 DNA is TGTGCCAGCAGCCCATCTGGGGCGAACACTGAAGCTTTCTTT. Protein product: CASSPSGANTEAFF.

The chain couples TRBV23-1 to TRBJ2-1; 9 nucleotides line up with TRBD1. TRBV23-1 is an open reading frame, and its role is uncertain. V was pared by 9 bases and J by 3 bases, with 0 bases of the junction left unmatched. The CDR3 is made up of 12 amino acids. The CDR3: CARGQGYNEQFF. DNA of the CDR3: TGCGCCAGGGGACAGGGCTACAATGAGCAGTTCTTC.

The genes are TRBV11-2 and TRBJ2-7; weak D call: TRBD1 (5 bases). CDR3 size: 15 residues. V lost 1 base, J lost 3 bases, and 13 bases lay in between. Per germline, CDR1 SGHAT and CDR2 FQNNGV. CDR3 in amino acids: CASSLGTRRLYEQYF. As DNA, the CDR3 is TGTGCCAGCAGCTTAGGGACACGAAGGCTCTACGAGCAGTACTTC. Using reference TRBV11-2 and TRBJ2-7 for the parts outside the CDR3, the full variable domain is EAGVAQSPRYKIIEKRQSVAFWCNPISGHATLYWYQQILGQGPKLLIQFQNNGVVDDSQLPKDRFSAERLKGVDSTLKIQPAKLEDSAVYLCASSLGTRRLYEQYFGPGTRLTVT.

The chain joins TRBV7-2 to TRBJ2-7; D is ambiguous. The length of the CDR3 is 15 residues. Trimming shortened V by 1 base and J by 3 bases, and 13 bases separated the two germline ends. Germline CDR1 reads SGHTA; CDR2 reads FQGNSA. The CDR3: CASSLGQSGSYEQYF. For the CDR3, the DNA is TGTGCCAGCAGCTTAGGGCAATCGGGTAGCTACGAGCAGTACTTC.

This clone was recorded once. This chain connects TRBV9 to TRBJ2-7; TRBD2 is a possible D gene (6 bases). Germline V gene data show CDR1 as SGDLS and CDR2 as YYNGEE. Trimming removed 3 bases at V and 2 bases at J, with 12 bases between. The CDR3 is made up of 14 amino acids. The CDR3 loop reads CASSAETRTYEQYF. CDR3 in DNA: TGTGCCAGCAGCGCCGAGACTAGGACCTACGAGCAGTACTTC.

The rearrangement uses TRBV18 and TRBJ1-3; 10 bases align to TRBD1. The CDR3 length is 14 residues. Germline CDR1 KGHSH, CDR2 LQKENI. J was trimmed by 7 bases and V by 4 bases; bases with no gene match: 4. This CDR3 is CASSLRQGANTIYF. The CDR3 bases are TGTGCCAGCTCACTCCGACAGGGGGCCAACACCATATATTTT.

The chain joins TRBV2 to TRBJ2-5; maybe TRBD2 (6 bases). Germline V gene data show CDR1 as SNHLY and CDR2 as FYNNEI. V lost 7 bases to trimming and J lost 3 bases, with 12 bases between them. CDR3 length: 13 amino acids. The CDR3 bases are TGTGCCAGCACCGGGAGACAGAAAGAGACCCAGTACTTC. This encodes CASTGRQKETQYF.

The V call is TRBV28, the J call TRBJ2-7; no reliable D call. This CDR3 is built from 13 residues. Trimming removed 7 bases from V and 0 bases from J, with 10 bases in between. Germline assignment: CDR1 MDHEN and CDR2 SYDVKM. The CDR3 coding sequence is TGTGCCAGCAAGTCCGCAGTCTCCTACGAGCAGTACTTC. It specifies CASKSAVSYEQYF.

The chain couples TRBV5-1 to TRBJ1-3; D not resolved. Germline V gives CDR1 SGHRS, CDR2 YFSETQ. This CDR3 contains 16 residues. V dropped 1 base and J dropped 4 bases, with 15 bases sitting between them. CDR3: CASSLTPAEPGNTIYF. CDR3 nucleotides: TGCGCCAGCAGCTTGACCCCGGCGGAGCCGGGAAACACCATATATTTT.

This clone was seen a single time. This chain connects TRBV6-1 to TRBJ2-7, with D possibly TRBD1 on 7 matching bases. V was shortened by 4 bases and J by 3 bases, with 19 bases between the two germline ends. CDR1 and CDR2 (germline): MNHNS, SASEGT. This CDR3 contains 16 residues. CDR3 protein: CASSGGTATISYEQYF. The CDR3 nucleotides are TGTGCCAGCAGTGGCGGGACAGCGACTATAAGCTACGAGCAGTACTTC.

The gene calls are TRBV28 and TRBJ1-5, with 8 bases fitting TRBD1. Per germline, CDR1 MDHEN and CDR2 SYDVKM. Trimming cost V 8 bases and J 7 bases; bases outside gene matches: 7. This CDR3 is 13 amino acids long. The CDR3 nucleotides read TGTGCCAGCTGCCAGGGGGCGAGCCAGCCCCAGCATTTT. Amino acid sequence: CASCQGASQPQHF.

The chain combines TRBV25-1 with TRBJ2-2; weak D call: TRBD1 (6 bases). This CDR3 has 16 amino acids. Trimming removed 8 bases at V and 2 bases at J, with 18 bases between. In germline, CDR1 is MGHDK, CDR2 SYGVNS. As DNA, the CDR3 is TGTGCCAGCGGAGGTAGAGGACAGAGAAACACCGGGGAGCTGTTTTTT. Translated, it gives CASGGRGQRNTGELFF.

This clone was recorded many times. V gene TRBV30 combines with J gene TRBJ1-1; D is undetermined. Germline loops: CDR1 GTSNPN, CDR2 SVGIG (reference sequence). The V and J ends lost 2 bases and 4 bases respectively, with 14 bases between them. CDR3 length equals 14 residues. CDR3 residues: CAWSLRAVGTEAFF. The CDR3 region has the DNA TGTGCCTGGAGTTTGAGGGCGGTGGGCACTGAAGCTTTCTTT. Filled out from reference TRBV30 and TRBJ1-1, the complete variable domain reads SQTIHQWPATLVQPVGSPLSLECTVEGTSNPNLYWYRQAAGRGLQLLFYSVGIGQISSEVPQNLSASRPQDRQFILSSKKLLLSDSGFYLCAWSLRAVGTEAFFGQGTRLTVV.

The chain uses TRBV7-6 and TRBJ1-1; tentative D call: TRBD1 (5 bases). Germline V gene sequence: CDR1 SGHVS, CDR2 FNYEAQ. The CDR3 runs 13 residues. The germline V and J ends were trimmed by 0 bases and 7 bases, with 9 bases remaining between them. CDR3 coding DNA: TGTGCCAGCAGCTTAGCGCGACAGTATGAAGCTTTCTTT. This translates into CASSLARQYEAFF.

The CDR3 loop reads CASSQVGVGTQYF. CDR3 in DNA: TGTGCCAGCAGCCAAGTAGGGGTTGGGACCCAGTACTTC. J is TRBJ2-5 and V is TRBV14; a weak D match, TRBD1 (5 bases). This CDR3 contains 13 residues. The V end was cut by 1 base, the J end by 7 bases, with 10 bases between. The germline CDR1 and CDR2 sequences are SGHDN and FVKESK.

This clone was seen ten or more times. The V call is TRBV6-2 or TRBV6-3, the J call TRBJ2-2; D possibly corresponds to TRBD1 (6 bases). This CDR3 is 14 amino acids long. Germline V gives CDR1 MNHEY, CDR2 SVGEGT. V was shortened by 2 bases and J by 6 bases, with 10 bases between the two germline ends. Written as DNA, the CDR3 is TGTGCCAGCAGTTACATGGGGGCGGCCGGGGAGCTGTTTTTT. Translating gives CASSYMGAAGELFF.

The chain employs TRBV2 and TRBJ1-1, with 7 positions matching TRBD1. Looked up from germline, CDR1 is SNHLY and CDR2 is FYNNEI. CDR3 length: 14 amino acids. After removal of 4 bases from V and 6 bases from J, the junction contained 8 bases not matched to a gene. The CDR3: CASSAQTGLAEAFF. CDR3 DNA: TGTGCCAGCAGTGCACAGACAGGGCTGGCTGAAGCTTTCTTT.

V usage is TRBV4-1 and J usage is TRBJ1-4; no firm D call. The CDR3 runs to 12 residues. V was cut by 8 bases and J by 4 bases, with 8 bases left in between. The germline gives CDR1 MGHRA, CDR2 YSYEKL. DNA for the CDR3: TGCGCCAGCCGAACTGATAATGAAAAACTGTTTTTT. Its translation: CASRTDNEKLFF.

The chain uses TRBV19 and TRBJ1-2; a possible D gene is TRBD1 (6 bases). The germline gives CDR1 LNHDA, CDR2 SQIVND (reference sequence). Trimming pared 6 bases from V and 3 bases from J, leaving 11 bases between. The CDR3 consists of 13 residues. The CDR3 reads CASSPGQYYGYTF. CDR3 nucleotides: TGTGCCAGTAGCCCGGGACAATACTATGGCTACACCTTC.

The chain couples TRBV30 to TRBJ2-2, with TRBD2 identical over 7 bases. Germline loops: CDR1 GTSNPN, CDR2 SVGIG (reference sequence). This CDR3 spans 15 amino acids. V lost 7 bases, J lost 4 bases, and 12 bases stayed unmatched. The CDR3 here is CASTLLAGVTGELFF. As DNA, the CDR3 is TGTGCCTCAACGCTACTGGCGGGAGTCACCGGGGAGCTGTTTTTT.